This is a list of T cell receptor beta chains from one sample in a study of cytomegalovirus exposure and HLA in healthy donors. The method was immunoSEQ multiplex PCR; TCRdb's version includes in-frame clones alone and lacks a portion of them. The repertoire has 90,000 to 120,000 clones, 75% of them found once; the top ten carry about 14%. The sample was PBMCs. The receptors derive from a male donor in good health and CMV-seropositive. CDR3s include the opening cysteine and the closing phenylalanine or tryptophan. The D gene is left open where the match is weak. Clone sizes are given selectively: once, few, many, or a class where the clone is expanded.

D: TRBD2
V: TRBV6-1
size: -
J: TRBJ2-2
CDR3: CASRTSGGTGELFF
DNA: TGTGCCAGCCGGACTAGCGGGGGGACCGGGGAGCTGTTTTTT

D: -
V: TRBV5-1
size: -
J: TRBJ1-1
CDR3: CASAPLGGAEAFF
DNA: TGCGCCAGCGCCCCCCTGGGAGGGGCTGAAGCTTTCTTT

D: TRBD1
V: TRBV13
size: -
J: TRBJ2-7
CDR3: CASSLGQGVCEQYF
DNA: TGTGCCAGCAGCCTCGGACAGGGGGTCTGCGAGCAGTACTTC

D: TRBD2
V: TRBV11-2
size: -
J: TRBJ2-5
CDR3: CASSLHTGGERFHETQYF
DNA: TGTGCCAGCAGCCTGCATACGGGGGGGGAGCGCTTTCATGAGACCCAGTACTTC

D: TRBD1
V: TRBV29-1
size: -
J: TRBJ1-2
CDR3: CSVHGGTDPRRDSSNYGYTF
DNA: TGCAGCGTCCATGGCGGGACAGACCCCCGTAGGGATTCTTCTAACTATGGCTACACCTTC

D: TRBD2
V: TRBV2
size: -
J: TRBJ2-7
CDR3: CASSRPGLAGGNYEQYF
DNA: TGTGCCAGCAGCAGACCGGGACTAGCGGGGGGAAACTACGAGCAGTACTTC

D: TRBD1
V: TRBV29-1
size: -
J: TRBJ2-6
CDR3: CSVESGTVVSGANVLTF
DNA: TGCAGCGTTGAATCCGGGACAGTCGTTTCTGGGGCCAACGTCCTGACTTTC

D: TRBD2
V: TRBV7-8
size: -
J: TRBJ2-3
CDR3: CASSLVGGGPDTQYF
DNA: TGTGCCAGCAGCTTAGTGGGCGGGGGTCCAGATACGCAGTATTTT

D: -
V: TRBV14
size: -
J: TRBJ1-1
CDR3: CASSQDQGALWVFF
DNA: TGTGCCAGCAGCCAAGATCAAGGGGCCCTCTGGGTTTTCTTT

D: TRBD1
V: TRBV4-2
size: -
J: TRBJ2-2
CDR3: CASSRDYRGRGFTGELFF
DNA: TGTGCCAGCAGCCGCGACTACAGGGGGCGGGGATTCACCGGGGAGCTGTTTTTT

D: -
V: TRBV2
size: -
J: TRBJ1-4
CDR3: CASIHGQTTNEKLFF
DNA: TGTGCCAGCATCCACGGACAGACAACTAATGAAAAACTGTTTTTT

D: -
V: TRBV5-4
size: -
J: TRBJ2-1
CDR3: CASSLESGVYNEQFF
DNA: TGTGCCAGCAGCTTGGAGTCGGGGGTGTACAATGAGCAGTTCTTC

D: -
V: TRBV19
size: once
J: TRBJ2-5
CDR3: CASSIGGQGQETQYF
DNA: TGTGCCAGTAGTATAGGGGGTCAGGGGCAAGAGACCCAGTACTTC

D: -
V: TRBV28
size: few
J: TRBJ1-5
CDR3: CASSFMLGPIYSNQPQHF
DNA: TGTGCCAGCAGTTTTATGCTGGGGCCTATATATAGCAATCAGCCCCAGCATTTT

D: -
V: TRBV7-8
size: few
J: TRBJ1-4
CDR3: CASSSTDSNNEKLFF
DNA: TGTGCCAGCAGCTCAACAGACAGCAATAATGAAAAACTGTTTTTT

D: -
V: TRBV2
size: -
J: TRBJ1-1
CDR3: CASNRGTANTEAFF
DNA: TGTGCCAGCAATCGGGGGACGGCGAACACTGAAGCTTTCTTT

D: TRBD1
V: TRBV7-2
size: few
J: TRBJ1-1
CDR3: CASSLGGQGAKTEAFF
DNA: TGTGCCAGCAGCCTCGGGGGACAGGGGGCGAAGACTGAAGCTTTCTTT

D: -
V: TRBV6-1
size: -
J: TRBJ1-2
CDR3: CASSSPGVAYGYTF
DNA: TGTGCCAGCAGTTCCCCAGGGGTGGCCTATGGCTACACCTTC

D: -
V: TRBV4-3
size: -
J: TRBJ2-7
CDR3: CASSQDLKGMTDYEQYF
DNA: TGCGCCAGCAGCCAAGATCTAAAAGGAATGACAGACTACGAGCAGTACTTC

D: TRBD1
V: TRBV2
size: -
J: TRBJ2-5
CDR3: CASYRGQWETQYF
DNA: TGTGCCAGCTACAGGGGCCAGTGGGAGACCCAGTACTTC

D: -
V: TRBV6-5
size: -
J: TRBJ1-2
CDR3: CASSYSKLRADYGYTF
DNA: TGTGCCAGCAGTTACTCGAAGCTCCGTGCCGACTATGGCTACACCTTC

D: TRBD2
V: TRBV5-6
size: -
J: TRBJ2-5
CDR3: CASSFGGAGETQYF
DNA: TGTGCCAGCAGCTTCGGGGGGGCGGGTGAGACCCAGTACTTC

D: -
V: TRBV5-4
size: -
J: TRBJ1-1
CDR3: CASSLNRGGLNTEAFF
DNA: TGTGCCAGCAGCTTGAACCGGGGGGGACTGAACACTGAAGCTTTCTTT

D: TRBD1
V: TRBV5-5
size: -
J: TRBJ1-1
CDR3: CASSSRQGLGLNTEAFF
DNA: TGTGCCAGCAGCTCAAGACAGGGGCTAGGCCTGAACACTGAAGCTTTCTTT

D: -
V: TRBV27
size: -
J: TRBJ1-1
CDR3: CASSLFSGRVTEAFF
DNA: TGTGCCAGCAGTTTATTTTCGGGGAGAGTCACTGAAGCTTTCTTT

D: -
V: TRBV5-6
size: -
J: TRBJ2-7
CDR3: CASSFGDRHEQYF
DNA: TGTGCCAGCAGCTTCGGGGATCGACACGAGCAGTACTTC

D: TRBD2
V: TRBV7-2
size: -
J: TRBJ2-3
CDR3: CASSPRPFSGGARDTQYF
DNA: TGTGCCAGCAGCCCGAGGCCTTTTAGCGGGGGGGCTCGTGATACGCAGTATTTT

D: -
V: TRBV29-1
size: once
J: TRBJ1-1
CDR3: CSVGQGENTEAFF
DNA: TGCAGCGTTGGACAAGGGGAGAACACTGAAGCTTTCTTT

D: TRBD1
V: TRBV2
size: -
J: TRBJ1-5
CDR3: CASRHGQEGNQPQHF
DNA: TGTGCCAGCAGACATGGACAGGAAGGCAATCAGCCCCAGCATTTT

D: TRBD1
V: TRBV6-5
size: -
J: TRBJ2-2
CDR3: CASTSDRLHTGELFF
DNA: TGTGCCAGCACATCGGACAGGCTTCACACCGGGGAGCTGTTTTTT

D: -
V: TRBV15
size: -
J: TRBJ1-4
CDR3: CATSRDQMQAREKLFF
DNA: TGTGCCACCAGCAGAGATCAAATGCAGGCTCGGGAAAAACTGTTTTTT

D: -
V: TRBV9
size: -
J: TRBJ2-3
CDR3: CASSVGGGFGDTQYF
DNA: TGTGCCAGCAGCGTAGGTGGAGGGTTTGGAGATACGCAGTATTTT

D: -
V: TRBV2
size: -
J: TRBJ1-5
CDR3: CASSFTENQPQHF
DNA: TGTGCCAGCAGTTTCACGGAGAATCAGCCCCAGCATTTT

D: TRBD2
V: TRBV2
size: -
J: TRBJ2-3
CDR3: CASMGDGGTDTQYF
DNA: TGTGCCTCGATGGGGGACGGGGGGACAGATACGCAGTATTTT

D: TRBD2
V: TRBV4-1
size: once
J: TRBJ2-7
CDR3: CASSQDRTGTSYEQYF
DNA: TGCGCCAGCAGCCAAGACCGTACCGGGACTAGCTACGAGCAGTACTTC

D: -
V: TRBV28
size: -
J: TRBJ2-2
CDR3: CASSLERLDPTGELFF
DNA: TGTGCCAGCAGTTTAGAGAGGTTAGACCCCACCGGGGAGCTGTTTTTT

D: -
V: TRBV7-2
size: -
J: TRBJ1-5
CDR3: CASGWGPEYSNQPQHF
DNA: TGTGCCAGCGGCTGGGGGCCAGAGTATAGCAATCAGCCCCAGCATTTT

D: TRBD1
V: TRBV6-5
size: -
J: TRBJ1-5
CDR3: CASSPTGERQPQHF
DNA: TGTGCCAGCAGTCCAACAGGGGAGCGGCAGCCCCAGCATTTT

D: TRBD2
V: TRBV25-1
size: once
J: TRBJ2-2
CDR3: CASSEEGLAGTGELFF
DNA: TGTGCCAGCAGTGAAGAGGGACTAGCGGGCACCGGGGAGCTGTTTTTT

D: -
V: TRBV5-1
size: once
J: TRBJ1-2
CDR3: CASSTPEGDGYTF
DNA: TGCGCCAGCAGCACGCCTGAGGGGGATGGCTACACCTTC

D: TRBD1
V: TRBV7-9
size: -
J: TRBJ1-2
CDR3: CASSSLDRGSVSYGYTF
DNA: TGTGCCAGCAGCAGCCTCGACAGGGGCAGTGTTAGCTATGGCTACACCTTC

D: -
V: TRBV5-4
size: -
J: TRBJ2-7
CDR3: CASSLGQYEQYF
DNA: TGTGCCAGCAGCTTGGGGCAGTACGAGCAGTACTTC

D: -
V: TRBV2
size: -
J: TRBJ1-2
CDR3: CASSEQGSGYGYTF
DNA: TGTGCCAGCAGTGAGCAAGGGAGTGGCTATGGCTACACCTTC

D: -
V: TRBV5-1
size: -
J: TRBJ2-7
CDR3: CASSLAYRASDSYEQYF
DNA: TGCGCCAGCAGCTTGGCCTACAGGGCCTCAGACTCCTACGAGCAGTACTTC

D: -
V: TRBV11-2
size: -
J: TRBJ2-5
CDR3: CASSPFDSQETQYF
DNA: TGTGCCAGCAGTCCATTCGACTCCCAAGAGACCCAGTACTTC

D: TRBD2
V: TRBV10-2
size: -
J: TRBJ2-2
CDR3: CAGSHGLAGTGELFF
DNA: TGCGCCGGCTCCCACGGACTAGCGGGGACCGGGGAGCTGTTTTTT

D: TRBD1
V: TRBV19
size: -
J: TRBJ1-1
CDR3: CASSPTRDRAMNTEAFF
DNA: TGTGCCAGTAGTCCGACCCGGGACAGGGCCATGAACACTGAAGCTTTCTTT

D: -
V: TRBV10-3
size: -
J: TRBJ1-6
CDR3: CAISESVQAASPLHF
DNA: TGTGCCATCAGTGAGTCGGTACAAGCAGCGTCACCCCTCCACTTT

D: -
V: TRBV14
size: -
J: TRBJ1-4
CDR3: CASSQLRGTNEKLFF
DNA: TGTGCCAGCAGCCAGTTGCGGGGAACTAATGAAAAACTGTTTTTT

D: -
V: TRBV6-5
size: -
J: TRBJ1-2
CDR3: CASSYLSSNYGYTF
DNA: TGTGCCAGCAGTTACCTATCTTCTAACTATGGCTACACCTTC

D: -
V: TRBV7-2
size: -
J: TRBJ2-7
CDR3: CASSHPRRERTYEQYF
DNA: TGTGCCAGCAGCCACCCTCGTCGGGAGCGAACCTACGAGCAGTACTTC

D: -
V: TRBV29-1
size: once
J: TRBJ2-7
CDR3: CSVRGLNYEQYF
DNA: TGCAGCGTTCGAGGTTTGAACTACGAGCAGTACTTC

D: TRBD2
V: TRBV14
size: once
J: TRBJ2-3
CDR3: CASSKATSGASAQYF
DNA: TGTGCCAGCAGCAAAGCCACTAGCGGGGCTTCGGCGCAGTATTTT

D: TRBD1
V: TRBV5-1
size: -
J: TRBJ2-7
CDR3: CASSLGGTGGPASYEQYF
DNA: TGCGCCAGCAGCTTGGGGGGGACAGGGGGACCAGCCTCCTACGAGCAGTACTTC

D: TRBD1
V: TRBV30
size: -
J: TRBJ2-7
CDR3: CAWTTGQAQYF
DNA: TGTGCCTGGACCACGGGACAGGCGCAGTACTTC